Shown below are 8 T cell receptor beta chains from a single sample sequenced in a study of blood T cell repertoires in COVID-19. Repertoires were generated with immunoSEQ multiplex PCR, while TCRdb's copy carries only in-frame clones and drops some. The table shows 150,000 to 200,000 clones, with approximately 80% occurring only once. Sequenced material: peripheral blood. These receptor sequences come from a man aged 55-75 years with acute or convalescent COVID-19.

This clone was seen ten or more times. The chain couples TRBV11-3 to TRBJ1-1; tentative D call: TRBD1 (6 bases). The CDR3 is 15 residues long. The V end lost 6 bases, the J end lost 1 base, and 15 bases lay between the germline ends. Looked up from germline, CDR1 is SGHNT and CDR2 is YENEEA. The CDR3 DNA follows: TGTGCCAGCAGTGAGGGGGGGAGCCAGAACACTGAAGCTTTCTTT. Amino acid sequence: CASSEGGSQNTEAFF.

The chain combines TRBV4-2 with TRBJ2-1; D uncertain. The V end was cut by 0 bases, the J end by 3 bases, with 9 bases between. The CDR3 runs 15 residues. The germline V gene encodes CDR1 LGHNA and CDR2 YNFKEQ. The CDR3 spells CASSQEWSSYNEQFF. The CDR3 coding sequence is TGTGCCAGCAGCCAAGAGTGGAGTAGCTACAATGAGCAGTTCTTC.

This rearrangement joins TRBV11-2 to TRBJ1-1; D is undetermined. Trimming stripped 1 base from V and 6 bases from J, with 15 bases between. This CDR3 spans 15 amino acids. In germline, CDR1 is SGHAT, CDR2 FQNNGV. The CDR3 spells CASSLVMARGPEAFF. Here the CDR3 DNA reads TGTGCCAGCAGCTTAGTCATGGCCCGAGGGCCTGAAGCTTTCTTT. The full variable domain, rest sourced from reference TRBV11-2 and TRBJ1-1, is EAGVAQSPRYKIIEKRQSVAFWCNPISGHATLYWYQQILGQGPKLLIQFQNNGVVDDSQLPKDRFSAERLKGVDSTLKIQPAKLEDSAVYLCASSLVMARGPEAFFGQGTRLTVV.

The chain couples TRBV29-1 to TRBJ1-2, with 7 bases fitting TRBD1. The length of the CDR3 is 13 residues. Germline V gene lookup returns CDR1 SQVTM and CDR2 ANQGSEA. With 5 bases clipped from V and 4 bases from J, the junction kept 7 bases outside the gene matches. The chain's CDR3 is CSVSRTGRYGYTF. CDR3 DNA: TGCAGCGTTTCTAGGACAGGACGCTATGGCTACACCTTC.

The chain uses TRBV7-2 and TRBJ2-7; no firm D call. V was trimmed by 6 bases and J by 6 bases, leaving 9 bases between them. Germline CDR1 and CDR2: SGHTA and FQGNSA. The CDR3 covers 11 residues. The CDR3 nucleotides read TGTGCCAGCAGTAATAGAGGCGAGCAGTACTTC. Its protein product is CASSNRGEQYF.

The chain combines TRBV6-5 with TRBJ2-1; D is possibly TRBD1 (5 bases). The V gene lost 4 bases and the J gene lost 4 bases, with 17 bases spanning the gap. CDR3 length: 16 amino acids. Germline values: CDR1 MNHEY, CDR2 SVGAGI. The CDR3 reads CASSSPQGSLYNEQFF. DNA of the CDR3: TGTGCCAGCAGTTCGCCCCAGGGTAGTCTATACAATGAGCAGTTCTTC.

This sequence joins TRBV7-2 and TRBJ2-7; 12 bases match TRBD2. V was clipped by 3 bases and J by 3 bases; unmatched bases: 9. Looked up from germline, CDR1 is SGHTA and CDR2 is FQGNSA. This CDR3 contains 17 residues. CDR3 sequence: CASSFSPSGGVNYEQYF. CDR3 DNA sequence: TGTGCCAGCAGCTTTTCTCCTAGCGGGGGGGTTAACTACGAGCAGTACTTC. Together with reference TRBV7-2 and TRBJ2-7, the CDR3 gives the full variable domain: GAGVSQSPSNKVTEKGKDVELRCDPISGHTALYWYRQSLGQGLEFLIYFQGNSAPDKSGLPSDRFSAERTGGSVSTLTIQRTQQEDSAVYLCASSFSPSGGVNYEQYFGPGTRLTVT.

J is TRBJ2-2 and V is TRBV24-1; 9 bases match TRBD1. CDR1 KGHDR and CDR2 SFDVKD come from the germline V gene. The length of the CDR3 is 16 residues. V shed 2 bases, J shed 7 bases, and the junction held 7 bases outside the gene matches. CDR3 coding DNA: TGTGCCACCAGTGATTACCGGGACAGGGCTAACGGGGAGCTGTTTTTT. As protein: CATSDYRDRANGELFF.